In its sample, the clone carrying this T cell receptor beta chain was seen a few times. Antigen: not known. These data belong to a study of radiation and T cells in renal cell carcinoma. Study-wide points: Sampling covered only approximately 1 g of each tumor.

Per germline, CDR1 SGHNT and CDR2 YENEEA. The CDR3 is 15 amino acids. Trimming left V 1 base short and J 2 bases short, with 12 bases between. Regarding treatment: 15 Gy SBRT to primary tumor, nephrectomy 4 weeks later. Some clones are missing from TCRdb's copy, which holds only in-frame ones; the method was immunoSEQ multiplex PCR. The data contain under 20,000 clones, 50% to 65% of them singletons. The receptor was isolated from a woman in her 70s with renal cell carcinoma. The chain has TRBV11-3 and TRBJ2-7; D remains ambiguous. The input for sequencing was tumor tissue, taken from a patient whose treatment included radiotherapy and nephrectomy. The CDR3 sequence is CASSLGLVITYEQYF. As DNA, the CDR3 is TGTGCCAGCAGCTTAGGTCTGGTTATAACCTACGAGCAGTACTTC.